The entry below describes one TCR beta chain. Its antigen is not known. The source of the sample is a study of cytotoxic CD8 clonotypes in ibrutinib-treated CLL. Only in-frame clones appear in the TCRdb table, and some are missing; sequencing was by immunoSEQ multiplex PCR. The sample has about 49,000 clones; approximately 50% are singletons. V was shortened by 0 bases and J by 0 bases, with 8 bases between the two germline ends. This CDR3 has 14 amino acids. Germline lookup yields CDR1 GTSNPN and CDR2 SVGIG (reference sequence). Notes on the study in general: Higher circulating CD8+ T-cell counts strongly accompanied higher baseline clonality, above age-matched healthy donors. Clonality went higher at ibrutinib response and then dropped back toward baseline at progression.

The source material was PBMCs, sampled after 12 months of ibrutinib treatment. The chain links TRBV30 to TRBJ1-1; the D gene is possibly TRBD1 (6 bases). This clonotype originated in a human donor with chronic lymphocytic leukemia. CDR3 coding DNA: TGTGCCTGGAGTGTTTACAGGGTGAACACTGAAGCTTTCTTT. Its translation: CAWSVYRVNTEAFF.